This T cell receptor beta chain was captured in a study of T cells after yellow fever vaccination (dated by TCRdb to the late 2010s). With regard to the full study: The SMART-Seq v4 Ultra Low Input RNA kit was used to prepare libraries from fractions with low cell numbers. To follow T-cell clones before and after primary and booster YFV17D yellow fever vaccination, bulk TCR alpha and beta repertoires were sequenced over time. Two healthy male donors, one aged 18 to 30 and one aged 30 to 40 years, made up the cohort. Blood samples were taken at several timepoints before and after primary and secondary immunization, and bulk PBMC replicates and cell subsets were isolated. On the study overall, not on this receptor specifically: Compared with the primary T-cell response, the secondary T-cell response was weaker but faster, peaking on day 5 rather than day 15. Only a couple of donors were included in the study, so the extent to which the findings can be generalized is limited. FACS-sorted repertoires could contain abundant contaminating clonotypes from the bulk population, so computational filtering was required. A small share of clonotypes was detected in both CD4 and CD8 compartments, with the overlap likely arising from convergent recombination. Most clones expanded after primary vaccination (almost 97% of CD4 and around nine tenths of CD8) were re-detected after the booster, suggesting that broad memory maintenance occurred.

Counted from cysteine to phenylalanine, this CDR3 has 17 amino acids. Only the CDR3 portion is preserved as DNA: 51 bases, with reading frame beginning at the first base. CDR1 and CDR2, per the germline V gene (reference sequence), are DFQATT and SNEGSKA. V is clipped by 6 bases and J by 0 bases, and the sequence between their germline boundaries is 21 bases long. According to the study, the label for this sample's treatment or condition signals: live attenuated yellow fever vaccine strain. PBMCs were isolated from peripheral blood using a standard Ficoll-Paque protocol. Dynabeads CD4 and CD8 positive selection kits were used to isolate CD4 and CD8 T-cell fractions. TriZol was used to extract RNA from bulk PBMCs, from CD4 and CD8 fractions, and from dextramer-positive and dextramer-negative fractions. As for this clonotype: Its binding antigen is unknown. Base qualities are not at hand, and no much larger clone is one base apart.

Sequencing took place on an Illumina NovaSeq 6000. Synthesis of TCR cDNA relied on 5'RACE template switching, a step that introduced a universal primer site along with unique molecular identifiers. Priming for cDNA synthesis came from both the TCR alpha and TCR beta constant segments. Library amplification involved two PCR steps, and the second step added sample barcodes and sequencing adapters. Libraries were sequenced on Illumina HiSeq 2500 (2x100 bp) or NovaSeq (2x150 bp). As for how the authors treated the data: MIGEC was used to demultiplex reads and collapse the reads into UMI consensus sequences, and MiXCR was used for V(D)J alignment. Vaccine-responding clonotypes were defined with edgeR using replicate PBMC samples, requiring FDR below 0.01 and a log2 fold change above 5 up to day 15. Each bulk clonotype was labeled CD4 or CD8 based on which sequenced repertoire, CD4 or CD8, contained the clonotype at higher abundance. TCRdb took the public reads, trimmed them with fastp at Q25, ran MiXCR for clone calling and kept in-frame beta chains. Merged by CDR3 protein, the rows form single entries marked with the most common genes and DNA. The V and J calls here are based on TCRdb, not the publication. A total of hundreds of thousands of distinct CDR3 sequences appear in this sample, roughly 5% of them only once. 2.5% to 4% of the sample goes to the ten largest clones.

The chain employs TRBV20-1 and TRBJ2-1; the D segment is perhaps TRBD1 or TRBD2, each sharing 5 matched bases. This material consisted of CD4+ T cells sorted from PBMCs, taken on the day of the yellow fever booster vaccination. This sequence originates from a man aged 18 to 35 who received the YFV17D yellow fever vaccine. The CDR3 reads CSAERGASPSSYNEQFF. The base sequence is TGCAGTGCCGAGCGAGGGGCTTCTCCGAGCTCCTACAATGAGCAGTTCTTC.